The sequence of this T cell receptor beta chain was determined in a study of beta chain features in type 1 diabetes. Study results and caveats: Lower insertion and higher deletion counts appeared at VDJ junctions in type 1 diabetes patients.

Since all of the isolated RNA was reverse transcribed, expressed TCRB transcripts were what got sequenced. Some clones are missing from TCRdb's copy, which holds only in-frame ones; the method was immunoSEQ multiplex PCR. Here the sample spans 330,000 or so clones, around a fifth being singletons. This clone was found a few times. What it binds is not known. This clonotype originated in a woman younger than 30 in good health. Sequencing was done on a sample of naive CD4+ T cells from blood.

CDR3 nucleotides: TGTGCCAGTAGTATGTACCAGGGGAGCCCAGATACGCAGTATTTT. Translated: CASSMYQGSPDTQYF. The V gene is TRBV19, the J gene TRBJ2-3; D is perhaps TRBD1 (6 bases). Germline values: CDR1 LNHDA, CDR2 SQIVND (reference sequence). V lost 3 bases to trimming and J lost 4 bases, with 14 bases between them. The CDR3 loop spans 15 amino acids. The variable domain in full, completed from reference TRBV19 and TRBJ2-3, reads DGGITQSPKYLFRKEGQNVTLSCEQNLNHDAMYWYRQDPGQGLRLIYYSQIVNDFQKGDIAEGYSVSREKKESFPLTVTSAQKNPTAFYLCASSMYQGSPDTQYFGPGTRLTVL.